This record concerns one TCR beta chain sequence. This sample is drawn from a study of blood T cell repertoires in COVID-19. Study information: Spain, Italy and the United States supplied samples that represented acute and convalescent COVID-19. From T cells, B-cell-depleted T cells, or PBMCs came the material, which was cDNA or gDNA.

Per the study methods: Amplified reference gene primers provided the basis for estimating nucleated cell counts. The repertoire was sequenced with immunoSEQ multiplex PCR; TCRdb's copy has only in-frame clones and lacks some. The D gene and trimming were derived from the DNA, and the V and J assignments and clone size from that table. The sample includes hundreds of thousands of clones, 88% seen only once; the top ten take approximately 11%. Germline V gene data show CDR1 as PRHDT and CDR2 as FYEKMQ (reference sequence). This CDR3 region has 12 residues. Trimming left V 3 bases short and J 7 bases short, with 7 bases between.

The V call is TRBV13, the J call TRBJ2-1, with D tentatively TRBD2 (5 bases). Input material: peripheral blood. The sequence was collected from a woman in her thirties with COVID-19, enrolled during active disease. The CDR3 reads CASSFRGNEQFF. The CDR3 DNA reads TGTGCCAGCAGCTTCCGAGGGAATGAGCAGTTCTTC.